The 5 T cell receptor beta chains below come from one sample, sequenced in a study of human T cells and chemical hapten exposure. Sample time point: patch test 2, 6 weeks after DPC sensitization. Regarding treatment: therapeutic diphenylcyclopropenone sensitization with weekly scalp DPC. TCRdb re-analysed the RACE reads in MiXCR, keeping a single row per CDR3 protein. The sample has nearly 85,000 distinct CDR3 sequences; around a tenth are singletons. This specimen consisted of whole blood, obtained in connection with sensitization to the hapten diphenylcyclopropenone (DPC). Receptor source: a man aged 18 to 35 with alopecia areata. Some clones in this sample may be carry-over from other donors' samples.

The J gene is TRBJ1-2, the V gene TRBV2; unclear D gene. V dropped 8 bases and J dropped 3 bases, with 16 bases sitting between them. CDR1 is SNHLY and CDR2 is FYNNEI in the germline V gene. CDR3 length: 14 residues. CDR3 nucleotide sequence: TGTGCCAGCGCTGAAAGTCCAACCCACTATGGCTACACCTTC. This translates into CASAESPTHYGYTF.

This clonotype appeared a few times. The V gene is TRBV11-2, the J gene TRBJ2-1, with 11 bases identical to TRBD1. The trim removed 4 bases at V and 3 bases at J, leaving 2 bases unmatched. This CDR3 comprises 15 residues. The germline CDR1 and CDR2 sequences are SGHAT and FQNNGV. The CDR3 here is CASSSGTGGYNEQFF. CDR3 in DNA: TGTGCCAGCAGCTCCGGGACAGGGGGCTACAATGAGCAGTTCTTC.

V and J are TRBV29-1 and TRBJ2-2; D unresolved. Trimming shortened V by 3 bases and J by 0 bases, and 8 bases separated the two germline ends. Germline CDR1 is SQVTM and CDR2 is ANQGSEA. The CDR3 spans 14 residues. Here the CDR3 DNA reads TGCAGCGTTGATGCGAGAACGAACACCGGGGAGCTGTTTTTT. Amino acid sequence: CSVDARTNTGELFF.

This clonotype was counted a few times. The chain recombines TRBV16 with TRBJ2-5; 8 bases agree with TRBD1. After removal of 7 bases from V and 1 base from J, the junction contained 5 bases not matched to a gene. Per the germline V gene, CDR1 is KGHSY and CDR2 is FQNENV. This CDR3 is 14 amino acids long. CDR3 sequence (DNA): TGTGCCAGCACCGACAGGGGCACCCAAGAGACCCAGTACTTC. Protein product: CASTDRGTQETQYF.

This chain connects TRBV6-2 or TRBV6-3 to TRBJ2-7, with TRBD1 matching over 7 bases. With V trimmed by 4 bases and J by 6 bases, 6 bases remained unmatched. The CDR3 covers 13 residues. Germline V gives CDR1 MNHEY, CDR2 SVGEGT. This chain's CDR3 is CASSSTGPGEQYF. The CDR3 DNA reads TGTGCCAGCAGTTCGACAGGGCCAGGCGAGCAGTACTTC.